This T cell receptor (beta chain) was profiled in a study of T cell changes during pregnancy in multiple sclerosis. V shed 4 bases and J 3 bases; nucleotides not matched to a gene: 4. The length of the CDR3 is 16 residues. The germline V gene encodes CDR1 SGHNT and CDR2 YYREEE (reference sequence). Sequencing used immunoSEQ multiplex PCR; TCRdb keeps in-frame clones, though not all of them. The profile covers roughly 48,000 clones, with 85% to 95% appearing a single time and 0.91% taken by the ten largest. The source material was CD4+ T cells from peripheral blood mononuclear cells, sampled in the second trimester of pregnancy. V usage is TRBV5-4 and J usage is TRBJ2-3, with 14 bases fitting TRBD2. The origin of this receptor is a female donor in good health, enrolled as a control in a pregnancy study. CDR3 nucleotide sequence: TGTGCCAGCAGCAAGGGACTAGCGGGAGTAACAGATACGCAGTATTTT. Its translation: CASSKGLAGVTDTQYF.